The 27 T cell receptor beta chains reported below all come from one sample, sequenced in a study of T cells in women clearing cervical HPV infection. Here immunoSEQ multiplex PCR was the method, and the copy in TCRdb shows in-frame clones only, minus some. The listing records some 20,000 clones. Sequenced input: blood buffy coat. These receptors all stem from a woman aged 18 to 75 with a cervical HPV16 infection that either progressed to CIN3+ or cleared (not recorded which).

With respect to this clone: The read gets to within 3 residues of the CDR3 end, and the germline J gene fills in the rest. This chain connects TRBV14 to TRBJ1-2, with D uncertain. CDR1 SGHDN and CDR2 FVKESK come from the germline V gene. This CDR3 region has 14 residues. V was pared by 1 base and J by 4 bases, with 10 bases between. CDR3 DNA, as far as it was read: TGTGCCAGCAGCCAAGCCACAGAAGCCTATGGC. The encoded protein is CASSQATEAYG. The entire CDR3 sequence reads CASSQATEAYGYTF.

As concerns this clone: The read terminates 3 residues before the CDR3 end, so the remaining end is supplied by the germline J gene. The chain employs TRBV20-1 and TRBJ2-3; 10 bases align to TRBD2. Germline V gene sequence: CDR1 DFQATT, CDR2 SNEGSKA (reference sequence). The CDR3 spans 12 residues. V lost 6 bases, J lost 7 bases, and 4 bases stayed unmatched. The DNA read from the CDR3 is TGCAGTGCACGGACTAGCGGCCATACG. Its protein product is CSARTSGHT. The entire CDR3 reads CSARTSGHTQYF.

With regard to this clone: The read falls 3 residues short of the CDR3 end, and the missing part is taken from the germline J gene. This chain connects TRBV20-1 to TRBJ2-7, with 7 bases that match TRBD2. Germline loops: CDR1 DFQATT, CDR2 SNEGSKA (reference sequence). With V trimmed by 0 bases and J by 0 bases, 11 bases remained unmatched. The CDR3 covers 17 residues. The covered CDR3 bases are TGCAGTGCTAGAGATTTCCGGCGAGGCGGGGGCTCCTACGAG. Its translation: CSARDFRRGGGSYE. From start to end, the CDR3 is CSARDFRRGGGSYEQYF.

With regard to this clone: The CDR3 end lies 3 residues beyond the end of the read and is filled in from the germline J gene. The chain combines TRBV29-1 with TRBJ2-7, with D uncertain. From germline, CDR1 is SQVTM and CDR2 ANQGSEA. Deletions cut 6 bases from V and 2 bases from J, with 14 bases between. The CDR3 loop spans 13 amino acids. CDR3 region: CSVGWAETYEQYF. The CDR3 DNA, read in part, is TGCAGCGTCGGATGGGCTGAGACCTACGAG.

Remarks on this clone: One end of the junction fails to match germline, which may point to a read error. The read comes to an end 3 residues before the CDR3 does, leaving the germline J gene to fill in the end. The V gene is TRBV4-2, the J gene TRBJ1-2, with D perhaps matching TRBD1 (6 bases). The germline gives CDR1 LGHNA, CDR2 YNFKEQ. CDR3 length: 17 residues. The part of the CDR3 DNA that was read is TGCGCCAGCAGCCAATGGGGTCCGACAGGCTCCAACTATGGC. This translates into CASSQWGPTGSNYG. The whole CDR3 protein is CASSQWGPTGSNYGYTF.

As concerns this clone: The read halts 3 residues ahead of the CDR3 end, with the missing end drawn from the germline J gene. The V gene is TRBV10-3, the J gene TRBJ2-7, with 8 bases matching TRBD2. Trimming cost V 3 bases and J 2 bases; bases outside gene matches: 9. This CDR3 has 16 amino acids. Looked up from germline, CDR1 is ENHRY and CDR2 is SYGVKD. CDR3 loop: CAISDPERGTTYEQYF. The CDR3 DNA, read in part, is TGTGCCATCAGTGATCCCGAGCGGGGGACCACCTACGAG.

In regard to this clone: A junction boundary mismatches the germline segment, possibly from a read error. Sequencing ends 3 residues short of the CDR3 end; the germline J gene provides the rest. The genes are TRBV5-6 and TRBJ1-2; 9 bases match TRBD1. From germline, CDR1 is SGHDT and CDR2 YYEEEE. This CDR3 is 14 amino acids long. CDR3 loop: CAGSLLGQGSGYTF. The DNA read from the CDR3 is TGTGCCGGCAGCTTGTTAGGACAGGGGAGCGGC.

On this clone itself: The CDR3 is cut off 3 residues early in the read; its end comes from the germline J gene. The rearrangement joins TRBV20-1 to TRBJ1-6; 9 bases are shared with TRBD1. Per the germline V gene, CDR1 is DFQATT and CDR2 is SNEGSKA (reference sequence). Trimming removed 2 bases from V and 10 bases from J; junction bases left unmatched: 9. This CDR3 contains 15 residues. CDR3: CSARPRDRAGSPLHF. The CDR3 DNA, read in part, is TGCAGTGCTAGACCCCGGGACAGGGCGGGGTCACCC.

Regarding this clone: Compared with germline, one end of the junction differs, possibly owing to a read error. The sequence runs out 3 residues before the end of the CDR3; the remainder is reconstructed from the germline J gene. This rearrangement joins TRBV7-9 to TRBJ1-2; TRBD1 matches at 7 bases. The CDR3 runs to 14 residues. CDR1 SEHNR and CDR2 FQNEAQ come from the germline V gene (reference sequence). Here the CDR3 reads CAISLGTAHYGYTF. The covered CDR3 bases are TGTGCCATCAGCTTGGGGACAGCCCACTATGGC.

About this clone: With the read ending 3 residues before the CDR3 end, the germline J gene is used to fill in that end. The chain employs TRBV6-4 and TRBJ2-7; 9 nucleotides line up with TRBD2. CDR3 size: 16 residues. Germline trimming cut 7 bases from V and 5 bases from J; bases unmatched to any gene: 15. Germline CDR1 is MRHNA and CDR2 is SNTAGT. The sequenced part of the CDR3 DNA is TGTGCCAGCACCCCATACTACGAGGCGGGGGGGAACGAG. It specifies CASTPYYEAGGNE. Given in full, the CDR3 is CASTPYYEAGGNEQYF.

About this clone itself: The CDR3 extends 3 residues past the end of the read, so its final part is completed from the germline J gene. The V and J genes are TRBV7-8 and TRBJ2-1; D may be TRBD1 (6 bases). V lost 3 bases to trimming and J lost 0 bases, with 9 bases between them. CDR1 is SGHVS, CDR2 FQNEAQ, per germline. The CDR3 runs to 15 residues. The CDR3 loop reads CASSFDRYSYNEQFF. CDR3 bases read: TGTGCCAGCAGCTTCGACAGGTACTCCTACAATGAG.

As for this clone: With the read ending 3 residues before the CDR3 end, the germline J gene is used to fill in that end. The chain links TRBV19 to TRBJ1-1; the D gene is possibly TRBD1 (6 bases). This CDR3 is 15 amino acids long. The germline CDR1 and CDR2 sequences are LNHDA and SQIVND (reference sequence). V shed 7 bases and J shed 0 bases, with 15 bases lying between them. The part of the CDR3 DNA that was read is TGTGCCAGTACCTCCAGGGGCGGAATGAACACTGAA. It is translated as CASTSRGGMNTE. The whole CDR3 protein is CASTSRGGMNTEAFF.

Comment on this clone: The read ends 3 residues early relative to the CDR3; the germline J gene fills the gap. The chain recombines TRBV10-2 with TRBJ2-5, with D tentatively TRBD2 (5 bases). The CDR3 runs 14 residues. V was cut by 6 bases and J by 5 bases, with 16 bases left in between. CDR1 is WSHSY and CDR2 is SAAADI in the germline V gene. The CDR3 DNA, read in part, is TGCGCCAGCAGGGTGGGCAGGCGGGTCGAGACC. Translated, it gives CASRVGRRVET. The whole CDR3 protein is CASRVGRRVETQYF.

The CDR3 bases that were read are TGCAGTGCTAGAGAGGGACAGTCGAACACTGAA. Protein product: CSAREGQSNTE. The complete CDR3 sequence is CSAREGQSNTEAFF. The rearrangement uses TRBV20-1 and TRBJ1-1; TRBD1 matches 7 bases. The read ends 3 residues early relative to the CDR3; the germline J gene fills the gap. Germline-derived CDR1 and CDR2 are DFQATT and SNEGSKA (reference sequence). Trimming took 0 bases from V and 1 from J; bases not matched to a gene: 2. The length of the CDR3 is 14 residues.

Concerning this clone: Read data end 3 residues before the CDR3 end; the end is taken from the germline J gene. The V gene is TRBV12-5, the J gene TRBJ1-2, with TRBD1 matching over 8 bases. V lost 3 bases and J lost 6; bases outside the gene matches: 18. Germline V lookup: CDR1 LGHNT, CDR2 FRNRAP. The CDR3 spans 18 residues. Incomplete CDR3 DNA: TGTGCTAGTGGTTTTACTCGGGACAGGCGCGAAGTTCGGAATGGC. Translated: CASGFTRDRREVRNG. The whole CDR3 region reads CASGFTRDRREVRNGYTF.

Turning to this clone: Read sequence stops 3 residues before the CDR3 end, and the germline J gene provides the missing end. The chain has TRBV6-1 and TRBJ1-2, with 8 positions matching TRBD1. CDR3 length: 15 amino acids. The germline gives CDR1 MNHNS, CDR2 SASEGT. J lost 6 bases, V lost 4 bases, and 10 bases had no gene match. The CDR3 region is CASSGGRQGIDGYTF. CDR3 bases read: TGTGCCAGCAGTGGGGGGAGACAGGGGATCGATGGC.

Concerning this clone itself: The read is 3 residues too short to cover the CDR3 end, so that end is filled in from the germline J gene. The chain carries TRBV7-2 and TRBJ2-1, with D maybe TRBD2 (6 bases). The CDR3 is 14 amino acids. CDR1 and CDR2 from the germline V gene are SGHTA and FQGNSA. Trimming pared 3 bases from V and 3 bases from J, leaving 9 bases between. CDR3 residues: CASSFRDFYNEQFF. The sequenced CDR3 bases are TGTGCCAGCAGCTTCCGGGACTTCTACAATGAG. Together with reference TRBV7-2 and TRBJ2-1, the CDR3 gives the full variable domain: GAGVSQSPSNKVTEKGKDVELRCDPISGHTALYWYRQSLGQGLEFLIYFQGNSAPDKSGLPSDRFSAERTGGSVSTLTIQRTQQEDSAVYLCASSFRDFYNEQFFGPGTRLTVL.

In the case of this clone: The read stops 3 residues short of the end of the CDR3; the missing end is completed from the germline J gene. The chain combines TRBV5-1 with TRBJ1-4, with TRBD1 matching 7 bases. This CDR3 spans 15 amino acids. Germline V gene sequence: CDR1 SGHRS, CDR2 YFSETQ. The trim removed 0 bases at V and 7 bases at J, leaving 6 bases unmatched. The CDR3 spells CASSLETGRIEKLFF. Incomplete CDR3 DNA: TGCGCCAGCAGCTTGGAGACAGGGCGGATTGAAAAA.

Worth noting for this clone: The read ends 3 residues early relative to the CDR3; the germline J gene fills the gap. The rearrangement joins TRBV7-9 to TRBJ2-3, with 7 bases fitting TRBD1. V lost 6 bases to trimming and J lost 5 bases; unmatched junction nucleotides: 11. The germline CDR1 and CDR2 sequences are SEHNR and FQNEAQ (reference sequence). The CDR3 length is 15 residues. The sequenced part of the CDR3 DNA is TGTGCCAGCAGGGATCCGACAGGGAATTTAGATACG. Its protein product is CASRDPTGNLDT. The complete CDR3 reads CASRDPTGNLDTQYF.

CDR3 DNA, as far as it was read: TGTGCCAGCAGCAATAGCGGGGGGGAGACC. Encoded protein: CASSNSGGET. The full CDR3 protein reads CASSNSGGETQYF. This sequence joins TRBV7-9 and TRBJ2-5; 10 bases are a match to TRBD2. Read sequence stops 3 residues before the CDR3 end, and the germline J gene provides the missing end. Trimming at V came to 5 bases and at J to 5 bases, leaving 2 bases not matched to a gene. This CDR3 spans 13 amino acids. Looked up from germline, CDR1 is SEHNR and CDR2 is FQNEAQ (reference sequence).

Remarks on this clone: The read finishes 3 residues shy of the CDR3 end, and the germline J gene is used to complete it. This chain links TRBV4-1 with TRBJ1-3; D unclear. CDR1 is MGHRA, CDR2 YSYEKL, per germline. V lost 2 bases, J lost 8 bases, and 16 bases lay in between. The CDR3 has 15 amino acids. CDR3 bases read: TGCGCCAGCAGCCAACGGGGAATAAAGGCGGACACC. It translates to CASSQRGIKADT. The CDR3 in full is CASSQRGIKADTIYF.

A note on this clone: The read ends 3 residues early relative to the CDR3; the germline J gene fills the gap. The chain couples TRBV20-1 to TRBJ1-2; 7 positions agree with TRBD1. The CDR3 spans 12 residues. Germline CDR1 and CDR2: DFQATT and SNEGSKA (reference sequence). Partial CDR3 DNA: TGCAGTGCTTCCACCGGGACAGTGAGC. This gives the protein CSASTGTVS. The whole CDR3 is CSASTGTVSYTF.

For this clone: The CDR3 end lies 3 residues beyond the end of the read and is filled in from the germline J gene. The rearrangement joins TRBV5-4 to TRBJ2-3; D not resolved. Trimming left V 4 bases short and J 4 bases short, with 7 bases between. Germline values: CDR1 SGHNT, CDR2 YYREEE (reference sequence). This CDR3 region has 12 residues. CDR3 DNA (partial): TGTGCCAGCAGCCCGGTCCCAGATACG. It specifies CASSPVPDT. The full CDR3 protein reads CASSPVPDTQYF.

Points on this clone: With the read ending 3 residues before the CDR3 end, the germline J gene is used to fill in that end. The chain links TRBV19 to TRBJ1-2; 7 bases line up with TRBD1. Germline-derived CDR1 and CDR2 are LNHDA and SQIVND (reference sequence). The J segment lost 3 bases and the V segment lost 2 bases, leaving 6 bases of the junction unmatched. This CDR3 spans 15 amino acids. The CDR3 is CASSIPPGTDYGYTF. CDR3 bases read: TGTGCCAGTAGTATACCCCCCGGGACAGACTATGGC. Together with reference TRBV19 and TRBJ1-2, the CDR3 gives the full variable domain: DGGITQSPKYLFRKEGQNVTLSCEQNLNHDAMYWYRQDPGQGLRLIYYSQIVNDFQKGDIAEGYSVSREKKESFPLTVTSAQKNPTAFYLCASSIPPGTDYGYTFGSGTRLTVV.

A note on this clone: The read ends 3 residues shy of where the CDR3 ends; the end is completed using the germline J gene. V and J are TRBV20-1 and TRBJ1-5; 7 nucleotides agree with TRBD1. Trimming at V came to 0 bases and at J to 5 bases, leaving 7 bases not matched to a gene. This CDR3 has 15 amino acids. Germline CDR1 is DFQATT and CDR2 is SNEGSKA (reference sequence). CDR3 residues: CSARDRRQGDQPQHF. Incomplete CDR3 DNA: TGCAGTGCTAGAGATAGGAGGCAGGGGGATCAGCCC.

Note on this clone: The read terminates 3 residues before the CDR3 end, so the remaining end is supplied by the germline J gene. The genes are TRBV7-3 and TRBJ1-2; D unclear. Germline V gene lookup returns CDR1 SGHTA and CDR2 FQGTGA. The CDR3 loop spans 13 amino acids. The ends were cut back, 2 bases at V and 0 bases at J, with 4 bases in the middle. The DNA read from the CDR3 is TGTGCCAGCAGCTTACATTCTAACTATGGC. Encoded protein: CASSLHSNYG. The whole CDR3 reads CASSLHSNYGYTF.

The CDR3 DNA, read in part, is TGTGCCAGCAGCCAAGTACTAGCTTTTGAG. Protein product: CASSQVLAFE. The full CDR3 reads CASSQVLAFEQFF. J is TRBJ2-1 and V is TRBV14, with D tentatively TRBD2 (6 bases). Sequencing ends 3 residues short of the CDR3 end; the germline J gene provides the rest. Between the trimmed V and J ends, which lost 1 base and 9 bases, there was a span of 10 bases. The CDR3 has 13 residues. Germline values: CDR1 SGHDN, CDR2 FVKESK.